This T cell receptor (beta chain) was captured by sequencing in a study of identifying expanded T cells in peripheral blood. Study conclusions and caveats: Clone count variance between approximately 2-week samples rose with total template count. Differentially abundant clones: about 1.3 between replicates, just under 17 at roughly 2 weeks, approximately 19 at four.

To note about this clone: What it binds is unknown.

During the collection period, no donor immune events like infections were recorded. The protocol was immunoSEQ multiplex PCR, while the TCRdb copy is restricted to in-frame clones and leaves out a portion. This table holds about 110,000 clones, roughly 90% found once. Per germline, CDR1 SGHNT and CDR2 YYREEE (reference sequence). Trimming pared 0 bases from V and 4 bases from J, leaving 7 bases between. The CDR3 loop spans 14 amino acids. This receptor was identified in a person aged 18 to 70 in good health. V is TRBV5-4 and J is TRBJ2-2; D is unresolved. The source material was blood. The CDR3 nucleotides read TGTGCCAGCAGCTTGGGTGGTCCCACCGGGGAGCTGTTTTTT. The encoded protein is CASSLGGPTGELFF.